This TCR beta chain was captured in a study of blood T cell repertoires in COVID-19. Study-level information: COVID-19 samples from acute and convalescent phases originated in the United States, Italy and Spain. In each case, the material was cDNA or gDNA derived from T cells, B-cell-depleted T cells, or PBMCs.

Participant-reported clinical history was the basis for cohort assignment. Symptom resolution, clearance, or two negative PCRs marked donors in Cohort 3 as recovered. The protocol was immunoSEQ multiplex PCR, while the TCRdb copy is restricted to in-frame clones and leaves out a portion. The sample holds 380,000 or so clones, 87% seen once. Trimming took 9 bases from V and 2 from J, leaving 11 bases between them. The germline gives CDR1 MNHEY, CDR2 SVGAGI. The CDR3 is made up of 12 amino acids. The sequencing sample was made of PBMCs or T cells enriched from blood (not recorded which). The clonotype comes from a young man who had recovered from COVID-19. J is TRBJ2-7 and V is TRBV6-5; D may be TRBD2 (7 bases). The CDR3 coding sequence is TGTGCCAGTGTGGGGGGGCCCTACGAGCAGTACTTC. Encoded protein: CASVGGPYEQYF.